This T cell receptor (beta chain) appears in the sequencing data of a study of cytomegalovirus exposure and HLA in healthy donors. Overall study findings and caveats: The authors enumerated 150 to 200 TCR beta chains as linked to cytomegalovirus. Per a later analysis, 18,000 or so TCR beta sequences showed association with HLA alleles at 0.05 false discovery rate. More clonal expansion characterized HLA-associated TCR beta chains than equally common others in a later analysis.

The V gene lost 3 bases and the J gene lost 2 bases, with 4 bases spanning the gap. The CDR3 extends over 11 amino acids. Germline values: CDR1 SQVTM, CDR2 ANQGSEA. Both 60 Vbeta primers and 13 Jbeta primers went into the PCR. TCRdb keeps only in-frame clones here, not all; method: immunoSEQ multiplex PCR. The sample yields fewer than 60,000 clones, of which the top ten take up less than 15%. Concerning this clone: Its antigen is unidentified.

This rearrangement joins TRBV29-1 to TRBJ1-2; no firm D call. The sequenced material came from PBMCs. The source of this sequence is a woman aged 25 to 39 in good health and CMV-seropositive. Here the CDR3 reads CSVELNYGYTF. CDR3 nucleotides: TGCAGCGTTGAGTTAAACTATGGCTACACCTTC.